The 18 T cell receptor beta chains below were found in one sample sequenced in a study. TCRdb re-called the 5' RACE reads with MiXCR, one entry per CDR3 protein. The repertoire holds over 55,000 distinct CDR3 sequences, with almost 30% as singletons. Material for sequencing was tumor-infiltrating naive CD4+ T cells sorted from the breast tumor. The sample's subset: naive CD4+ T cells, CD4+CD45RA+CD25-. Source of these receptors: a female donor with breast cancer.

In its sample, this clonotype was seen a few times. This sequence joins TRBV6-2 or TRBV6-3 and TRBJ1-1; perhaps TRBD1 as D (5 bases). The germline V gene encodes CDR1 MNHEY and CDR2 SVGEGT. The CDR3 totals 13 residues. The V end was cut by 4 bases, the J end by 4 bases, with 10 bases between. The CDR3 is CASSFGRGTEAFF. The CDR3 DNA reads as TGTGCCAGCAGTTTTGGGAGGGGCACTGAAGCTTTCTTT.

The chain combines TRBV12-3 or TRBV12-4 with TRBJ1-5, with D perhaps TRBD1 (5 bases). The V end lost 4 bases, the J end lost 2 bases, and 15 bases lay between the germline ends. The CDR3 is made up of 16 amino acids. This chain's CDR3 is CASSYLQGSGNQPQHF. The CDR3 bases are TGTGCCAGCAGTTACCTTCAGGGTTCGGGCAATCAGCCCCAGCATTTT.

The J gene is TRBJ1-2, the V gene TRBV25-1, with a possible D match to TRBD1 (5 bases). This CDR3 spans 15 amino acids. Germline values: CDR1 MGHDK, CDR2 SYGVNS. The germline V and J ends were trimmed by 2 bases and 2 bases, with 12 bases remaining between them. CDR3 sequence: CASSEKKGWNYGYTF. DNA for the CDR3: TGTGCCAGCAGTGAAAAAAAGGGGTGGAACTATGGCTACACCTTC.

This clonotype was counted at least ten times. The chain joins TRBV10-3 to TRBJ2-1; 9 bases are shared with TRBD1. The CDR3 length is 15 residues. Trimming took 11 bases from V and 4 from J; bases not matched to a gene: 12. Germline CDR1 ENHRY, CDR2 SYGVKD. Here the CDR3 DNA reads TGTGCCGGCAGAACTGCCGGGACAGGGTACAATGAGCAGTTCTTC. Encoded protein: CAGRTAGTGYNEQFF.

This clonotype was counted only a few times. The chain employs TRBV7-8 and TRBJ1-4, with D tentatively TRBD1 (5 bases). From germline, CDR1 is SGHVS and CDR2 FQNEAQ. This CDR3 has 16 amino acids. V was clipped by 2 bases and J by 4 bases, with 14 bases between them. CDR3 residues: CASSLKGRRGNEKLFF. The CDR3 bases are TGTGCCAGCAGCTTAAAAGGGAGGAGGGGTAATGAAAAACTGTTTTTT.

This chain links TRBV3-1 with TRBJ2-7; D gene uncertain. Deletions cut 3 bases from V and 6 bases from J, with 12 bases between. This CDR3 has 13 amino acids. Germline V lookup: CDR1 LGHDT, CDR2 YNNKEL (reference sequence). CDR3 region: CASSQGRVGEQYF. The CDR3 DNA sequence: TGTGCCAGCAGCCAGGGTCGAGTAGGCGAGCAGTACTTC.

The V gene is TRBV20-1, the J gene TRBJ1-2, with a possible D match to TRBD1 (5 bases). Trimming left V 6 bases short and J 0 bases short, with 14 bases between. There are 14 residues in the CDR3. The germline gives CDR1 DFQATT, CDR2 SNEGSKA (reference sequence). The CDR3 DNA reads as TGCAGTGCCGGGGACGGACCCTCTAACTATGGCTACACCTTC. This sequence encodes CSAGDGPSNYGYTF.

This clonotype was seen ten or more times. The chain recombines TRBV12-3 or TRBV12-4 with TRBJ1-1; possibly TRBD1 for D (6 bases). This CDR3 has 14 amino acids. Between the trimmed V and J ends, which lost 3 bases and 2 bases, there was a span of 10 bases. CDR3 nucleotides: TGTGCCAGCAGTTTGAGGACAGAAAACACTGAAGCTTTCTTT. Protein: CASSLRTENTEAFF.

In its sample, this clonotype is medium-sized. V and J are TRBV20-1 and TRBJ2-4; D is possibly TRBD1 (6 bases). V lost 3 bases and J lost 16, with 22 bases in between. CDR1 is DFQATT, CDR2 SNEGSKA, per germline (reference sequence). The CDR3 covers 13 residues. The CDR3 sequence is CSASRMTGHMDYF. The DNA of the CDR3 is TGCAGTGCTAGTCGTATGACAGGTCATATGGACTACTTC.

This clonotype has a handful of counts. V and J are TRBV5-1 and TRBJ2-1; TRBD2 agrees at 14 bases. Germline CDR1 reads SGHRS; CDR2 reads YFSETQ. V gave up 2 bases and J gave up 8 bases; unmatched junction bases: 6. This CDR3 is 16 amino acids long. CDR3 DNA sequence: TGCGCCAGCAGCTTTATCGGGACTAGCGGGAGCGATGAGCAGTTCTTC. Amino acids: CASSFIGTSGSDEQFF.

This clonotype was counted at least ten times. V gene TRBV12-3 or TRBV12-4 combines with J gene TRBJ2-3, with D unresolved. There are 12 residues in the CDR3. Trimming shortened V by 5 bases and J by 9 bases, and 12 bases separated the two germline ends. The CDR3 is CASSLDVGTQYF. CDR3 in DNA: TGTGCCAGCAGTCTGGACGTAGGGACGCAGTATTTT.

V gene TRBV7-2 combines with J gene TRBJ2-3, with 7 bases that match TRBD1. Germline V lookup: CDR1 SGHTA, CDR2 FQGNSA. J gave up 7 bases and V 5 bases, and 12 bases lay outside the gene matches. CDR3 length: 15 residues. Here the CDR3 DNA reads TGTGCCAGCAGCATTCTGGACAGGCGGAGGAATACGCAGTATTTT. This codes for CASSILDRRRNTQYF.

This chain uses TRBV4-2 with TRBJ1-1; TRBD1 agrees at 10 bases. After removal of 4 bases from V and 3 bases from J, the junction contained 5 bases not matched to a gene. There are 15 residues in the CDR3. Germline CDR1 and CDR2: LGHNA and YNFKEQ. CDR3 nucleotide sequence: TGTGCCAGCAGCCGCTCCGGGACAGGGGACACTGAAGCTTTCTTT. Translating gives CASSRSGTGDTEAFF.

In this sample, this clonotype turned up many times. In DNA, the CDR3 is TGTGCCAGCAGCCGAAGGAGCGACACTGAAGCTTTCTTT. Its protein product is CASSRRSDTEAFF. The chain recombines TRBV7-2 with TRBJ1-1; no clear D gene. The germline V gene has CDR1 SGHTA and CDR2 FQGNSA. The CDR3 spans 13 residues. V was trimmed by 5 bases and J by 3 bases, leaving 10 bases between them.

This clonotype was seen only a few times. The rearrangement uses TRBV5-1 and TRBJ2-5, with a possible D match to TRBD2 (6 bases). The V and J ends lost 0 bases and 2 bases respectively, with 17 bases between them. The CDR3 extends over 17 amino acids. In germline, CDR1 is SGHRS, CDR2 YFSETQ. CDR3 residues: CASSLALVIAEQETQYF. CDR3 nucleotide sequence: TGCGCCAGCAGCTTGGCCCTCGTAATAGCGGAACAAGAGACCCAGTACTTC.

This rearrangement joins TRBV6-2 or TRBV6-3 to TRBJ1-2; weak D call: TRBD1 (6 bases). V lost 4 bases to trimming and J lost 4 bases, with 22 bases between them. CDR3 size: 17 residues. Germline V gene data show CDR1 as MNHEY and CDR2 as SVGEGT. Written as DNA, the CDR3 is TGTGCCAGCAGTTTGTATCCTCCAGGACAGCTCGGCTATGGCTACACCTTC. It specifies CASSLYPPGQLGYGYTF.

About this clonotype itself: A much larger clone lies a single base off, so this may be a read error. The rearrangement links TRBV9 to TRBJ2-2, with 7 positions matching TRBD1. Germline V gene sequence: CDR1 SGDLS, CDR2 YYNGEE. The CDR3 covers 16 residues. With 2 bases clipped from V and 2 bases from J, the junction kept 6 bases outside the gene matches. This CDR3 reads CASSVVGGVNTGELFF. The CDR3 nucleotides are TGTGCCAGCAGCGTGGTAGGGGGCGTCAACACCGGGGAGCTGTTTTTT.

In DNA form, the CDR3 reads TGTGCCAGCAGTGGGCCCTGGGACACTGAAGCTTTCTTT. Protein product: CASSGPWDTEAFF. The chain joins TRBV25-1 to TRBJ1-1; D remains ambiguous. Germline V gene lookup returns CDR1 MGHDK and CDR2 SYGVNS. The length of the CDR3 is 13 residues. V was pared by 4 bases and J by 3 bases, with 9 bases between.